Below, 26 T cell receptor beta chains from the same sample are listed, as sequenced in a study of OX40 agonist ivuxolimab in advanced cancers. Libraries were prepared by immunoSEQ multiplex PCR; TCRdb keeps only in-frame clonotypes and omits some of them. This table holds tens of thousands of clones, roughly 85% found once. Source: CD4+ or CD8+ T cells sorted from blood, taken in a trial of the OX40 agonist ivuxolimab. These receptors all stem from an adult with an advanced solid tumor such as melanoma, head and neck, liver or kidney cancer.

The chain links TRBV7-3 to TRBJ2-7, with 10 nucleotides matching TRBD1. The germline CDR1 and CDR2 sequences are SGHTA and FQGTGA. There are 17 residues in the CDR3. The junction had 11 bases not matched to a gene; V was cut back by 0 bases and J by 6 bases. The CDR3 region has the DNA TGTGCCAGCAGCTTAACGGGGCGACAGGGGGCAGGATCCGAGCAGTACTTC. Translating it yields CASSLTGRQGAGSEQYF. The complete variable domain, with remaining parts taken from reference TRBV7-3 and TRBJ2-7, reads GAGVSQTPSNKVTEKGKYVELRCDPISGHTALYWYRQSLGQGPEFLIYFQGTGAADDSGLPNDRFFAVRPEGSVSTLKIQRTERGDSAVYLCASSLTGRQGAGSEQYFGPGTRLTVT.

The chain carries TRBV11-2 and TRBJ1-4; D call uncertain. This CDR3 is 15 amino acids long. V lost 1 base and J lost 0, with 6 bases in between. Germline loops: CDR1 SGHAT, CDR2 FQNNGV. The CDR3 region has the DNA TGTGCCAGCAGCTTAGGAGCGGCAACTAATGAAAAACTGTTTTTT. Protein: CASSLGAATNEKLFF.

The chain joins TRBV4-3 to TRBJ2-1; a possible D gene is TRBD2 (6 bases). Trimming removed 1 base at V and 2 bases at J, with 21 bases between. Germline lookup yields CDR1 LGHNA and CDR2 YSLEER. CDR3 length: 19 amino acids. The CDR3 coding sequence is TGCGCCAGCAGCCAAGGGGCCACCGGGGACTTCTATACCTACAATGAGCAGTTCTTC. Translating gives CASSQGATGDFYTYNEQFF.

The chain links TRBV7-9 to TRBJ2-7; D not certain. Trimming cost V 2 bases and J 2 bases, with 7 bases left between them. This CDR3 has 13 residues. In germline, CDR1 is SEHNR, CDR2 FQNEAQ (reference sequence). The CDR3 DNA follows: TGTGCCAGCAGCTTATCGCCCGCCTACGAGCAGTACTTC. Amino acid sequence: CASSLSPAYEQYF.

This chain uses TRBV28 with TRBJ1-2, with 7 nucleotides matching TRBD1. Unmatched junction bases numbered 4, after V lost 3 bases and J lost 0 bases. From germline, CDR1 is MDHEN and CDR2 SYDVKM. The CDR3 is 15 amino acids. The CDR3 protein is CASSLGTAPNYGYTF. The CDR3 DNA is TGTGCCAGCAGTTTGGGGACAGCCCCTAACTATGGCTACACCTTC.

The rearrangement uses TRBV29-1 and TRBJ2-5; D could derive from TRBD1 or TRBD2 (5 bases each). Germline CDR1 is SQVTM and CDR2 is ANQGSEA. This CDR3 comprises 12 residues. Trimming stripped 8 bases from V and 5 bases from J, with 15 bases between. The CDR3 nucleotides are TGCAGCACTAGACAGCCGGGGGAGACCCAGTACTTC. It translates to CSTRQPGETQYF.

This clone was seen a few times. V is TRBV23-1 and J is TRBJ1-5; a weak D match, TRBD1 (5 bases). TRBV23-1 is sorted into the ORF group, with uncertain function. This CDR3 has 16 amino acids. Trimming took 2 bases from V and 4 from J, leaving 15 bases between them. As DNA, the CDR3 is TGCGCCAGCAGTCAAGGAACAGGTAAACCAAATCAGCCCCAGCATTTT. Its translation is CASSQGTGKPNQPQHF.

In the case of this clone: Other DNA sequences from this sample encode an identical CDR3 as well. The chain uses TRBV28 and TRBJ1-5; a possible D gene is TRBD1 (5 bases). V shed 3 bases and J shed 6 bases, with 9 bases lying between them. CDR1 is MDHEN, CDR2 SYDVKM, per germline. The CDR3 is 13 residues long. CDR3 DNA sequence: TGTGCCAGCAGTTTGCTCGGGGGTCAGCCCCAGCATTTT. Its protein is CASSLLGGQPQHF.

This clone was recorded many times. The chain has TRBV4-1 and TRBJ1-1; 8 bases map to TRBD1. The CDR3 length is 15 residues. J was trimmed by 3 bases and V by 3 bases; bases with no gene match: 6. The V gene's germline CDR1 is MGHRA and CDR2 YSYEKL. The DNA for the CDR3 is TGCGCCAGCAGCCAGAACAGGGGGGGCGACACTGAAGCTTTCTTT. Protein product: CASSQNRGGDTEAFF.

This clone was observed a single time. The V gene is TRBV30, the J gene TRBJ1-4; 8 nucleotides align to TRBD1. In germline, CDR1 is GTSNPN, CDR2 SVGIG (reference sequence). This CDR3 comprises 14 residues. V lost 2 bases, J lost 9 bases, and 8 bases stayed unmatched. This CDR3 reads CAWSPGTGIKKLFF. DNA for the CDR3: TGTGCCTGGAGTCCAGGGACAGGTATTAAAAAACTGTTTTTT.

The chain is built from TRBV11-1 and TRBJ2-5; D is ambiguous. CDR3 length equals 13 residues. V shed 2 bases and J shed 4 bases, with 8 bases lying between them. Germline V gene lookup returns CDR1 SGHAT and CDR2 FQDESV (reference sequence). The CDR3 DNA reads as TGTGCCAGCAGCTTAAGATTAGGAGAGACCCAGTACTTC. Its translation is CASSLRLGETQYF.

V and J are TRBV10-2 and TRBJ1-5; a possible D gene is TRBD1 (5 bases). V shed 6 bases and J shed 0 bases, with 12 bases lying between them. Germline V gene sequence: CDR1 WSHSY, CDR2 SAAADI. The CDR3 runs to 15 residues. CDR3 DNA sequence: TGCGCCAGCAGGGACGGGACGGCTAGCAATCAGCCCCAGCATTTT. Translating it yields CASRDGTASNQPQHF.

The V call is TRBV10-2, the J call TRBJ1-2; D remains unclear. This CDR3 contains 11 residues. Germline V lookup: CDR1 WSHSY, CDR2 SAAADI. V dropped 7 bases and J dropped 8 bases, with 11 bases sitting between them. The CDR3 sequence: CASMLGEGYTF. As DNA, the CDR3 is TGCGCCAGCATGCTAGGAGAGGGCTACACCTTC.

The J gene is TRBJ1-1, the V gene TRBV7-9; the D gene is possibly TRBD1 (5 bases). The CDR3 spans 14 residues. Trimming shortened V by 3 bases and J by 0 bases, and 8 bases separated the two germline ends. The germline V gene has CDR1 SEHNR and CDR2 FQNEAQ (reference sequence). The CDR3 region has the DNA TGTGCCAGCAGCTTCGGGGGGATGAACACTGAAGCTTTCTTT. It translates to CASSFGGMNTEAFF.

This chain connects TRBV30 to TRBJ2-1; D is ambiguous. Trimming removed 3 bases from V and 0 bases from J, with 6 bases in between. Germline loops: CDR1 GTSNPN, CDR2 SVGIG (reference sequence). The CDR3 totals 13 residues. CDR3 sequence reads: CAWRGNSYNEQFF. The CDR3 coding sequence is TGTGCCTGGAGGGGTAACTCCTACAATGAGCAGTTCTTC.

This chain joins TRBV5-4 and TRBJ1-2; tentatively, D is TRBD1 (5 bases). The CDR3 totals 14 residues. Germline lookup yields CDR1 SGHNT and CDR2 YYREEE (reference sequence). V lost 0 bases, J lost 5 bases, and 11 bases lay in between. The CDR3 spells CASSLAGTHYGYTF. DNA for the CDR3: TGTGCCAGCAGCTTGGCCGGGACCCATTATGGCTACACCTTC.

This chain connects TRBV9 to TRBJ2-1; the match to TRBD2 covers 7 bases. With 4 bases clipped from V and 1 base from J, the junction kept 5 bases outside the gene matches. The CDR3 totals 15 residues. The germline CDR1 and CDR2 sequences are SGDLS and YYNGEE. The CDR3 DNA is TGTGCCAGCAGCCCTACTAGCGCGTCCTACAATGAGCAGTTCTTC. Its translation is CASSPTSASYNEQFF.

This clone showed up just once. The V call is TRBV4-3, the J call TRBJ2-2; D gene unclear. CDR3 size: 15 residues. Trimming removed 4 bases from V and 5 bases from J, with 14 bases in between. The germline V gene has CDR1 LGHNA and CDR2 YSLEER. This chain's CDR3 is CASSRSGRRTGELFF. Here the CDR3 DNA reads TGCGCCAGCAGCCGGTCAGGTAGAAGGACCGGGGAGCTGTTTTTT.

The CDR3 here is CASSLGRGGRQPQHF. In DNA, the CDR3 is TGTGCCAGCAGCTTGGGAAGAGGGGGAAGGCAGCCCCAGCATTTT. The chain couples TRBV5-4 to TRBJ1-5; TRBD1 is a possible D gene (6 bases). The CDR3 has 15 amino acids. Germline-derived CDR1 and CDR2 are SGHNT and YYREEE (reference sequence). The V end was cut by 0 bases, the J end by 7 bases, with 14 bases between.

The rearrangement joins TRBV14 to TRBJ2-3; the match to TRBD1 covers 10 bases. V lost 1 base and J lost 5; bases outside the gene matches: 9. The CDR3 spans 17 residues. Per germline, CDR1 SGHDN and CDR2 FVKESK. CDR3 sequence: CASSQAAGTGDLDTQYF. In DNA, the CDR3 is TGTGCCAGCAGCCAAGCGGCAGGGACAGGGGATTTAGATACGCAGTATTTT.

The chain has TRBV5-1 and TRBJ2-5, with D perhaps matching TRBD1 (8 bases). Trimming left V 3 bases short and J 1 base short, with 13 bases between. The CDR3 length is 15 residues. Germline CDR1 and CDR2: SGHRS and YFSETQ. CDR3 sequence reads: CASSSYRGGQETQYF. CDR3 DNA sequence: TGCGCCAGCAGCTCTTACAGGGGGGGCCAAGAGACCCAGTACTTC.

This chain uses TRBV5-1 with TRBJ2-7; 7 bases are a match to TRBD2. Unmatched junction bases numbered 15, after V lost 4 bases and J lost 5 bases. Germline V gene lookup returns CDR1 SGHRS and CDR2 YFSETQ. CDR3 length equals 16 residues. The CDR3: CASSPTLGQGGHEQYF. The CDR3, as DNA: TGCGCCAGCAGCCCTACCCTGGGGCAGGGAGGGCACGAGCAGTACTTC. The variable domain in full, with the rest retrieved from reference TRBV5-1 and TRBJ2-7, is KAGVTQTPRYLIKTRGQQVTLSCSPISGHRSVSWYQQTPGQGLQFLFEYFSETQRNKGNFPGRFSGRQFSNSRSEMNVSTLELGDSALYLCASSPTLGQGGHEQYFGPGTRLTVT.

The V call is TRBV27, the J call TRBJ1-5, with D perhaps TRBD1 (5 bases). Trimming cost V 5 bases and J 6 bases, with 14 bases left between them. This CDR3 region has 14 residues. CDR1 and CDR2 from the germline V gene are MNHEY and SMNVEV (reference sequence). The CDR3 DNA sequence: TGTGCCAGCAGTCCCCGGGAGGGGACTCAGCCCCAGCATTTT. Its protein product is CASSPREGTQPQHF.

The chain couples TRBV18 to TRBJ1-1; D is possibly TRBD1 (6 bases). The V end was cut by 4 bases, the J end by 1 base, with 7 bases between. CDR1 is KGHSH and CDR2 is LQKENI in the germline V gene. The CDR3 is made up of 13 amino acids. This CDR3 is CASSLGQNTEAFF. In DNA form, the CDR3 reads TGTGCCAGCTCACTGGGACAGAACACTGAAGCTTTCTTT.

The CDR3 nucleotides read TGTGCCAGCTCACCGGCTGGAGCAGACACCATATATTTT. Amino acid sequence: CASSPAGADTIYF. The chain recombines TRBV18 with TRBJ1-3; D gene unclear. The CDR3 sequence is 13 residues long. The germline V gene has CDR1 KGHSH and CDR2 LQKENI. Deletions cut 3 bases from V and 8 bases from J, with 11 bases between.

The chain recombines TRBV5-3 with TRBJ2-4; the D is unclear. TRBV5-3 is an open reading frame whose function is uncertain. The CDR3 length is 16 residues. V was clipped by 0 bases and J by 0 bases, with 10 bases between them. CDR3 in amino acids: CARSLAAKSAKNIQYF. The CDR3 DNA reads TGTGCCAGAAGCTTGGCGGCAAAGTCAGCCAAAAACATTCAGTACTTC.